The 32 T cell receptor beta chains below were found in one sample sequenced in a study of response to subunit inactivated influenza vaccine. TCRdb re-called the RT-PCR reads with MiXCR, one entry per CDR3 protein. Altogether 400,000 to 650,000 distinct CDR3 sequences are present, around 7.7% being singletons, with the ten largest covering around 14%. This specimen consisted of PBMCs from blood, obtained 23 to 25 months after vaccination. These receptors were taken from a man aged 45 to 70 who received an inactivated influenza vaccine.

There are a few counts of this clonotype. V gene TRBV5-1 combines with J gene TRBJ2-1; TRBD2 might be the D (6 bases). The CDR3 runs to 13 residues. CDR1 is SGHRS and CDR2 is YFSETQ in the germline V gene. Trimming left V 9 bases short and J 14 bases short, with 24 bases between. CDR3 amino acids: CATQESSGGREFF. The CDR3 coding sequence is TGCGCCACCCAGGAGAGTAGCGGAGGTAGGGAGTTCTTC.

This clonotype was observed a few times. This chain links TRBV4-3 with TRBJ2-5; possible D gene TRBD2, 6 bases. The V end was cut by 1 base, the J end by 5 bases, with 14 bases between. The V gene's germline CDR1 is LGHNA and CDR2 YSLEER. The length of the CDR3 is 15 residues. In nucleotides, the CDR3 is TGCGCCAGCAGCCAAGTCGCGGGGCAGATTGAGACCCAGTACTTC. This translates into CASSQVAGQIETQYF.

This clonotype was detected a few times. The chain couples TRBV19 to TRBJ2-4, with 7 bases aligning to TRBD1. The CDR3 runs to 16 residues. CDR1 is LNHDA and CDR2 is SQIVND in the germline V gene (reference sequence). Trimming cost V 6 bases and J 0 bases; bases outside gene matches: 8. The CDR3 coding sequence is TGTGCCAGTAGCAAACAGGGGAAGGGAGCCAAAAACATTCAGTACTTC. Translating it yields CASSKQGKGAKNIQYF.

This chain joins TRBV10-3 and TRBJ2-7; 10 bases agree with TRBD2. Germline loops: CDR1 ENHRY, CDR2 SYGVKD. The V and J ends lost 4 bases and 3 bases, in that order; junction bases with no gene match: 3. The CDR3 extends over 14 amino acids. This CDR3 reads CAISGTSGGYEQYF. The CDR3 DNA is TGTGCCATCAGTGGGACTAGCGGAGGCTACGAGCAGTACTTC.

This clonotype was observed a few times. The V gene is TRBV7-8, the J gene TRBJ2-1, with 7 positions matching TRBD2. The germline V gene encodes CDR1 SGHVS and CDR2 FQNEAQ. The junction had 9 bases not matched to a gene; V was cut back by 6 bases and J by 4 bases. This CDR3 region has 15 residues. The CDR3 bases are TGTGCCAGCAGTTTGGGGGAGGGCCTATACAATGAGCAGTTCTTC. It codes for CASSLGEGLYNEQFF.

This clonotype was seen only a few times. This chain uses TRBV25-1 with TRBJ2-1; TRBD2 aligns across 12 bases. This CDR3 spans 16 amino acids. With V trimmed by 6 bases and J by 9 bases, 12 bases remained unmatched. Germline CDR1 reads MGHDK; CDR2 reads SYGVNS. CDR3 coding DNA: TGTGCCAGCAGAGGAACAGGACTAGCGGGAAGAGTTGAGCAGTTCTTC. It is translated as CASRGTGLAGRVEQFF.

This clonotype appeared many times. The chain links TRBV11-3 to TRBJ2-3; D gene uncertain. V was clipped by 1 base and J by 8 bases, with 7 bases between them. This CDR3 contains 12 residues. The germline gives CDR1 SGHNT, CDR2 YENEEA. The CDR3 coding sequence is TGTGCCAGCAGCTTAGGACGGAGTACGCAGTATTTT. It yields the protein CASSLGRSTQYF.

J is TRBJ2-4 and V is TRBV10-3; D tentatively reads TRBD1 or TRBD2 (5 bases each). This CDR3 comprises 14 residues. The V gene's germline CDR1 is ENHRY and CDR2 SYGVKD. The V end was cut by 6 bases, the J end by 0 bases, with 9 bases between. CDR3 sequence (DNA): TGTGCCATCAGCCCCGGGACAGCCAAAAACATTCAGTACTTC. This sequence encodes CAISPGTAKNIQYF.

This clonotype was picked up many times. The rearrangement joins TRBV7-2 to TRBJ1-2; 9 bases align to TRBD1. This CDR3 is 15 amino acids long. With V trimmed by 5 bases and J by 5 bases, 9 bases remained unmatched. Germline CDR1 reads SGHTA; CDR2 reads FQGNSA. CDR3 in DNA: TGTGCCAGCAGCCTGGGACAGGGCCCCTCATATGGCTACACCTTC. Encoded protein: CASSLGQGPSYGYTF.

This sequence joins TRBV12-3 or TRBV12-4 and TRBJ2-6, with D perhaps matching TRBD1 (5 bases). The V end was cut by 6 bases, the J end by 0 bases, with 12 bases between. The CDR3 loop spans 16 amino acids. The CDR3 sequence is CASSVDSSSGANVLTF. Written as DNA, the CDR3 is TGTGCCAGCAGCGTAGACAGCTCCTCTGGGGCCAACGTCCTGACTTTC.

This clonotype was observed a handful of times. As DNA, the CDR3 is TGTGCCAGCAGTTTACGAGGTCAAACAAACTATGGCTACACCTTC. Translating gives CASSLRGQTNYGYTF. The chain uses TRBV28 and TRBJ1-2; D is unresolved. Trimming took 2 bases from V and 2 from J, leaving 12 bases between them. CDR1 is MDHEN and CDR2 is SYDVKM in the germline V gene. This CDR3 spans 15 amino acids.

This chain uses TRBV12-3 or TRBV12-4 with TRBJ2-7; D gene ambiguous. This CDR3 has 12 residues. Deletions cut 3 bases from V and 3 bases from J, with 6 bases between. The CDR3 region has the DNA TGTGCCAGCAGTTTTCAGAGCTACGAGCAGTACTTC. It codes for CASSFQSYEQYF.

This clonotype occurred a few times. V and J are TRBV6-2 or TRBV6-3 and TRBJ2-1; 9 nucleotides align to TRBD2. The CDR3 runs 15 residues. V lost 1 base, J lost 6 bases, and 4 bases stayed unmatched. Germline values: CDR1 MNHEY, CDR2 SVGEGT. CDR3 nucleotides: TGTGCCAGCAGTTACTGGACTAGCGATGTCAATGAGCAGTTCTTC. Residues: CASSYWTSDVNEQFF.

The V and J genes are TRBV30 and TRBJ1-6, with D tentatively TRBD1 (5 bases). This CDR3 region has 14 residues. Deletions cut 2 bases from V and 10 bases from J, with 15 bases between. In germline, CDR1 is GTSNPN, CDR2 SVGIG (reference sequence). The CDR3: CAWSQGPATSPLHF. The CDR3 bases are TGTGCCTGGAGTCAGGGTCCGGCGACATCACCCCTCCACTTT.

The genes are TRBV29-1 and TRBJ1-2, with TRBD1 as a possible D gene (6 bases). CDR3 length: 14 amino acids. Germline CDR1 is SQVTM and CDR2 is ANQGSEA. V was clipped by 1 base and J by 4 bases, with 13 bases between them. The CDR3 nucleotides are TGCAGCGTTGAAGGGGGGGGCAGGGCCTATGGCTACACCTTC. It encodes CSVEGGGRAYGYTF.

This clonotype has a handful of counts. The CDR3 reads CASSLAGLALSYEQYF. CDR3 bases: TGTGCCAGCAGCTTGGCGGGACTAGCGCTATCCTACGAGCAGTACTTC. The V gene is TRBV7-2, the J gene TRBJ2-7; 10 nucleotides agree with TRBD2. This CDR3 spans 16 amino acids. The junction had 6 bases not matched to a gene; V was cut back by 3 bases and J by 1 base. CDR1 is SGHTA and CDR2 is FQGNSA in the germline V gene.

This clonotype was detected a few times. The genes are TRBV13 and TRBJ2-1; D remains unclear. The CDR3 loop spans 12 amino acids. The ends were cut back, 4 bases at V and 9 bases at J, with 10 bases in the middle. Germline V lookup: CDR1 PRHDT, CDR2 FYEKMQ (reference sequence). For the CDR3, the DNA is TGTGCCAGCAGCTCCAAGCCCTCTGAGCAGTTCTTC. It yields the protein CASSSKPSEQFF.

This clonotype was detected ten times or more. The gene calls are TRBV6-5 and TRBJ2-2; TRBD1 agrees at 10 bases. The CDR3 totals 18 residues. Per germline, CDR1 MNHEY and CDR2 SVGAGI. Trimming cost V 6 bases and J 4 bases; bases outside gene matches: 14. CDR3 coding DNA: TGTGCCAGCAGATTATCAGAGCTGGGACAGGGGACCACCGGGGAGCTGTTTTTT. As protein: CASRLSELGQGTTGELFF.

This clonotype came up a few times. V is TRBV4-2 and J is TRBJ2-7; 7 bases agree with TRBD1. Trimming took 1 base from V and 2 from J; bases not matched to a gene: 5. The CDR3 sequence is 15 residues long. Per the germline V gene, CDR1 is LGHNA and CDR2 is YNFKEQ. The CDR3 nucleotides are TGTGCCAGCAGCCAAGGAGGACAGGACACCTACGAGCAGTACTTC. Translating gives CASSQGGQDTYEQYF.

This clonotype appeared many times. This chain connects TRBV20-1 to TRBJ2-7; D may be TRBD2 (6 bases). The CDR3 contains 12 residues. V dropped 3 bases and J dropped 5 bases, with 11 bases sitting between them. The germline gives CDR1 DFQATT, CDR2 SNEGSKA (reference sequence). CDR3 DNA: TGCAGTGCTAGGGACCGGGAGAACGAGCAGTACTTC. Amino acids: CSARDRENEQYF.

This clonotype was recorded at least ten times. V is TRBV13 and J is TRBJ1-2, with 10 bases that match TRBD1. This CDR3 region has 13 residues. Germline CDR1 is PRHDT and CDR2 is FYEKMQ (reference sequence). With V trimmed by 5 bases and J by 8 bases, 5 bases remained unmatched. CDR3 amino acids: CASSQGQGSGYTF. The CDR3 DNA reads as TGTGCCAGCAGCCAGGGACAGGGGAGCGGCTACACCTTC.

This clonotype occurred many times. V and J are TRBV4-3 and TRBJ2-1; TRBD2 matches at 7 bases. This CDR3 has 16 residues. Germline CDR1 is LGHNA and CDR2 is YSLEER. Trimming took 3 bases from V and 5 from J; bases not matched to a gene: 10. The CDR3 coding sequence is TGCGCCAGCAGCCACTACCTAGCGGAGGGTCACAATGAGCAGTTCTTC. It encodes CASSHYLAEGHNEQFF.

This clonotype was detected ten times or more. The V and J genes are TRBV29-1 and TRBJ2-1, with a possible D match to TRBD1 (5 bases). This CDR3 has 13 residues. In germline, CDR1 is SQVTM, CDR2 ANQGSEA. CDR3: CSGTGNSYNEQFF. Here the CDR3 DNA reads TGCAGTGGAACAGGTAACTCCTACAATGAGCAGTTCTTC.

This clonotype showed up just a few times. The rearrangement links TRBV4-2 to TRBJ2-7; TRBD2 might be the D (6 bases). Germline values: CDR1 LGHNA, CDR2 YNFKEQ. V dropped 0 bases and J dropped 2 bases, with 11 bases sitting between them. The CDR3 spans 15 residues. DNA for the CDR3: TGTGCCAGCAGCCAAGAGGGAGGCAGGACCTACGAGCAGTACTTC. Amino acids: CASSQEGGRTYEQYF.

This clonotype turned up a few times. The rearrangement joins TRBV20-1 to TRBJ1-5, with TRBD1 as a possible D gene (6 bases). Deletions cut 1 base from V and 2 bases from J, with 12 bases between. Germline V gene lookup returns CDR1 DFQATT and CDR2 SNEGSKA (reference sequence). This CDR3 contains 15 residues. This chain's CDR3 is CSARADSLGNQPQHF. The CDR3 coding sequence is TGCAGTGCTAGAGCGGACAGCCTCGGCAATCAGCCCCAGCATTTT.

This clonotype was recorded a few times. The chain recombines TRBV20-1 with TRBJ2-5; TRBD2 matches at 11 bases. J lost 9 bases, V lost 6 bases, and 15 bases had no gene match. CDR1 DFQATT and CDR2 SNEGSKA come from the germline V gene (reference sequence). The CDR3 has 15 residues. The CDR3 bases are TGCAGTGCCAACCTAGGACTAGCGGGCGGCGAGCCCCAGTACTTC. Its protein product is CSANLGLAGGEPQYF.

This clonotype was counted many times. The chain joins TRBV7-8 to TRBJ2-7; D might be TRBD2 (5 bases). The V gene's germline CDR1 is SGHVS and CDR2 FQNEAQ. CDR3 size: 13 residues. Trimming removed 0 bases from V and 5 bases from J, with 8 bases in between. The CDR3, as DNA: TGTGCCAGCAGCTTAGCGATCGGGGACGAGCAGTACTTC. Protein: CASSLAIGDEQYF.

This clonotype was detected a few times. The chain is built from TRBV10-3 and TRBJ2-1; 11 nucleotides align to TRBD2. V dropped 11 bases and J dropped 0; count of bases not matched to a gene: 12. This CDR3 has 17 residues. Looked up from germline, CDR1 is ENHRY and CDR2 is SYGVKD. The CDR3, as DNA: TGTGCCTCACAGGCTAGCGGGAGGACTTTCTCCTACAATGAGCAGTTCTTC. Residues: CASQASGRTFSYNEQFF.

The rearrangement uses TRBV12-3 or TRBV12-4 and TRBJ2-7; possibly TRBD2 for D (6 bases). CDR3 size: 15 residues. Trimming pared 4 bases from V and 0 bases from J, leaving 13 bases between. The CDR3 DNA is TGTGCCAGCAGTTGGGCCGCGGGGCTCTCCTACGAGCAGTACTTC. It translates to CASSWAAGLSYEQYF.

This clonotype has more than one count but fewer than ten. DNA of the CDR3: TGCAGTGCTAGAGAGGATGGGGGAGTGGGAAACACCATATATTTT. This gives the protein CSAREDGGVGNTIYF. The chain joins TRBV20-1 to TRBJ1-3; perhaps TRBD1 as D (5 bases). This CDR3 comprises 15 residues. The ends were cut back, 0 bases at V and 4 bases at J, with 13 bases in the middle. Germline V gene data show CDR1 as DFQATT and CDR2 as SNEGSKA (reference sequence).

This clonotype was seen many times. The rearrangement joins TRBV4-2 to TRBJ1-1, with D unclear. This CDR3 is 14 amino acids long. V was pared by 0 bases and J by 3 bases, with 8 bases between. The germline gives CDR1 LGHNA, CDR2 YNFKEQ. As DNA, the CDR3 is TGTGCCAGCAGCCAAGAGGGCAGATACACTGAAGCTTTCTTT. Its protein is CASSQEGRYTEAFF.

This clonotype was seen a handful of times. V gene TRBV4-3 combines with J gene TRBJ2-7; D is ambiguous. The CDR3 covers 14 residues. V was cut by 4 bases and J by 5 bases, with 15 bases left in between. Germline V gene lookup returns CDR1 LGHNA and CDR2 YSLEER. The DNA of the CDR3 is TGCGCCAGCAGCCCCGAGTTGGTAAGGAACGAGCAGTACTTC. It yields the protein CASSPELVRNEQYF.